This is a list of T cell receptor beta chains from one sample in a study of early T cells in non-severe SARS-CoV-2 infection. One entry per CDR3 protein results from TCRdb running MiXCR on the 5' RACE reads. This table has roughly 23,000 distinct CDR3 sequences, roughly 3.5% appearing once. Source material: whole blood. These receptors were obtained from an adult who was a healthcare worker with PCR-confirmed SARS-CoV-2 infection or an uninfected control (not recorded which). The CDR3 runs from the conserved cysteine through the conserved F or W. A D gene is named only where the DNA matches it firmly. Clone size is not always given. Where it is, it says once, few, many or a class for expanded clones.

j_call d_call cdr3_length v_call clone_size cdr3_nt cdr3_aa
TRBJ1-6 . 13 TRBV7-9 many TGTGCCAGCAGCTTAGAGGGAAATTCACCCCTCCACTTT CASSLEGNSPLHF
TRBJ1-1 TRBD1 11 TRBV24-1 many TGTGCCACCAGGCGGGACAGTGAAGCTTTCTTT CATRRDSEAFF
TRBJ2-7 TRBD1 16 TRBV19 many TGTGCCAGTAGTACTTCCGGGACAGGGTCCCTCTACGAGCAGTACTTC CASSTSGTGSLYEQYF
TRBJ2-1 . 13 TRBV10-3 many TGTGCCATCAGACAGGGATTATACAATGAGCAGTTCTTC CAIRQGLYNEQFF
TRBJ2-7 . 12 TRBV5-6 many TGTGCCAGCAGCTTGTGGAGGTACGAGCAGTACTTC CASSLWRYEQYF
TRBJ2-1 . 14 TRBV20-1 many TGCAGTCTAAAGGGGAGAGGGACCTACAATGAGCAGTTCTTC CSLKGRGTYNEQFF
TRBJ2-3 TRBD2 16 TRBV20-1 many TGCAGTGCTAGAGCCGGACTAGCGACTAGCACAGATACGCAGTATTTT CSARAGLATSTDTQYF
TRBJ2-2 . 11 TRBV11-2 . TGTGCCAGCAGCTTAGTTCAGGAGCTGTTTTTT CASSLVQELFF
TRBJ2-3 TRBD2 17 TRBV2 . TGTGCCAGCATCGGGCTAGCGGGAGGTTATGGCACAGATACGCAGTATTTT CASIGLAGGYGTDTQYF
TRBJ2-3 TRBD2 15 TRBV20-1 many TGCAGTGCTAGCTCCGGGACTAGGGGCACAGATACGCAGTATTTT CSASSGTRGTDTQYF
TRBJ1-1 TRBD1 17 TRBV7-2 many TGTGCCAGCAGCTTTTCTGACAGGGGGCTCGGGAACACTGAAGCTTTCTTT CASSFSDRGLGNTEAFF
TRBJ2-7 . 12 TRBV7-3 many TGTGCCAGCAGCCCTAACGGTTACGAGCAGTACTTC CASSPNGYEQYF
TRBJ2-3 TRBD1 14 TRBV20-1 many TGCAGTGCTAGAATGCAGGGGGCCACAGATACGCAGTATTTT CSARMQGATDTQYF
TRBJ1-4 . 15 TRBV18 . TGTGCCAGCTCACCACCCAGGGCCACTAATGAAAAACTGTTTTTT CASSPPRATNEKLFF
TRBJ2-7 . 11 TRBV7-2 many TGTGCCAGCAGCCCCATAGGCGAGCAGTACTTC CASSPIGEQYF
TRBJ1-1 . 16 TRBV9 few TGTGCCAGCAGCGTAGCCCCGACAGGATCGAGCACTGAAGCTTTCTTT CASSVAPTGSSTEAFF
TRBJ2-3 . 13 TRBV6-2/TRBV6-3 many TGTGCCAGCAGGCGGACTAGCACAGATACGCAGTATTTT CASRRTSTDTQYF
TRBJ1-2 . 14 TRBV5-1 medium-sized TGCGCCAGCAGACCCGATGAAGCTTATGGTGACTACACCTTC CASRPDEAYGDYTF
TRBJ2-7 . 14 TRBV27 many TGTGCCAGCAGTTTATCGCACACCGGTCTGGAGCAGTACTTC CASSLSHTGLEQYF
TRBJ2-7 . 13 TRBV5-1 many TGCGCCAGCAGCTCCCAAGGGGAGTACGAGCAGTACTTC CASSSQGEYEQYF
TRBJ2-3 TRBD2 16 TRBV11-2 many TGTGCCAGCAGCTCCGGGACTAGCGGGAGATCAGATACGCAGTATTTT CASSSGTSGRSDTQYF
TRBJ2-1 . 16 TRBV5-1 many TGCGCCAGCAGCTTGATTAATACCGGGGTTATGAATGAGCAGTTCTTC CASSLINTGVMNEQFF
TRBJ1-2 . 11 TRBV30 many TGTGCCTGGAGTTTCCGGAATGGCTACACCTTC CAWSFRNGYTF
TRBJ2-3 . 12 TRBV9 many TGTGCCAGCAGCGTATACACAGATACGCAGTATTTT CASSVYTDTQYF
TRBJ1-1 . 13 TRBV19 many TGTGCCACCCAAAGTCAGGGGCACACTGAAGCTTTCTTT CATQSQGHTEAFF
TRBJ2-3 TRBD2 15 TRBV6-1 many TGTGCCAGCAGTGAGCCTAGCGGAATCACAGATACGCAGTATTTT CASSEPSGITDTQYF
TRBJ2-1 TRBD2 15 TRBV15 many TGTGCCACCAGCAGTCCGGGAGGCTCCTACAATGAGCAGTTCTTC CATSSPGGSYNEQFF
TRBJ1-5 TRBD1 16 TRBV6-1 many TGTGCCAGCAGTGAAGACAGGGGAGGAAGCAATCAGCCCCAGCATTTT CASSEDRGGSNQPQHF
TRBJ1-3 TRBD1 13 TRBV20-1 medium-sized TGCAGTGCTTGGCAGGGGGCGAGAGGCACCATATATTTT CSAWQGARGTIYF
TRBJ2-1 TRBD2 15 TRBV3-1 many TGTGCCAGCAGCCAGGGACTAGCGTCTTACAATGAGCAGTTCTTC CASSQGLASYNEQFF
TRBJ1-5 TRBD1 15 TRBV27 many TGTGCCAGCAGTTACACAGGGGGCGCAGGGCAGCCCCAGCATTTT CASSYTGGAGQPQHF
TRBJ2-3 . 12 TRBV7-9 . TGTGCCAGCAGCCCCGGTCCCGGTACGCAGTATTTT CASSPGPGTQYF
TRBJ1-1 TRBD1 15 TRBV7-6 . TGTGTCAGCAGCCCGGCCGGGACAGTAAACACTGAAGCTTTCTTT CVSSPAGTVNTEAFF
TRBJ1-2 TRBD1 14 TRBV7-9 few TGTGCCAGCAGCCCAGGACAGGGGAGGGATGGCTACACCTTC CASSPGQGRDGYTF
TRBJ1-4 . 12 TRBV19 . TGTGCCAGTAACAGCTTTAATGAAAAACTGTTTTTT CASNSFNEKLFF
TRBJ2-7 TRBD1 15 TRBV19 few TGTGCCAGTAGCAACCGGGGACAGGGGGCATACGAGCAGTACTTC CASSNRGQGAYEQYF
TRBJ1-2 . 14 TRBV20-1 many TGCAGTGCTAGAGATCCGGACAAGCCTGGGGGCTACACCTTC CSARDPDKPGGYTF
TRBJ1-2 . 14 TRBV7-9 many TGTGCCAGCAGCTTAGAGACGGGGCACTATGGCTACACCTTC CASSLETGHYGYTF
TRBJ2-3 . 15 TRBV5-1 many TGCGCCAGCAGCGGCGGGACACGTAGCACAGATACGCAGTATTTT CASSGGTRSTDTQYF
TRBJ2-1 . 15 TRBV7-9 medium-sized TGTGCCAGCAGCTTAGTTGCCGTTTCCTACAATGAGCAGTTCTTC CASSLVAVSYNEQFF
TRBJ1-1 . 14 TRBV7-3 many TGTGCCAGCAGCTGGGGACATCCGAACACTGAAGCTTTCTTT CASSWGHPNTEAFF
TRBJ1-1 TRBD1 14 TRBV6-6 many TGTGCCAGCAACCAGGGGGTAAGGTACACTGAAGCTTTCTTT CASNQGVRYTEAFF
TRBJ2-7 . 9 TRBV28 many TGTGCCAGCCGCCCCGAGCAGTACTTC CASRPEQYF
TRBJ1-6 . 14 TRBV20-1 medium-sized TGCAGTGCTAGAGTAACAGAAGCTAATTCACCCCTCCACTTT CSARVTEANSPLHF